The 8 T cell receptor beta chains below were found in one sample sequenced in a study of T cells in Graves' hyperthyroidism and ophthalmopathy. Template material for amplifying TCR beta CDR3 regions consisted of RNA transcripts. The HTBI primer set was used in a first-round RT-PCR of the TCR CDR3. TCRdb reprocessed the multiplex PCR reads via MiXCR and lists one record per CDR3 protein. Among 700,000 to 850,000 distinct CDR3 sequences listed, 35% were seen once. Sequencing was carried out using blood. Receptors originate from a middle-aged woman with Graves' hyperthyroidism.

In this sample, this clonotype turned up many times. The CDR3 loop reads CASSLTENYEQYF. Written as DNA, the CDR3 is TGTGCCAGCAGCTTAACAGAGAACTACGAGCAGTACTTC. This sequence joins TRBV7-9 and TRBJ2-7; D unclear. This CDR3 region has 13 residues. V lost 2 bases, J lost 3 bases, and 8 bases lay in between. Germline V CDR1 and CDR2: SEHNR, FQNEAQ (reference sequence).

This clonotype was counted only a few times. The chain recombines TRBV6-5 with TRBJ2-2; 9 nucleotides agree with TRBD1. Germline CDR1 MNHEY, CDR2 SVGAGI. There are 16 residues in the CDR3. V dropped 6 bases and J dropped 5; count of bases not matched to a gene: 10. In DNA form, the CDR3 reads TGTGCCAGCAGGCCTAACGCACAGGGGGCGACCGGGGAGCTGTTTTTT. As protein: CASRPNAQGATGELFF.

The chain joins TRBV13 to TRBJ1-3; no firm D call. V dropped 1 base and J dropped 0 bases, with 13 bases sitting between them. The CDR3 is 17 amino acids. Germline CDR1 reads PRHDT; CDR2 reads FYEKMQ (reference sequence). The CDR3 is CASSLAISSDSGNTIYF. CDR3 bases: TGTGCCAGCAGCTTAGCTATTTCGTCAGACTCTGGAAACACCATATATTTT.

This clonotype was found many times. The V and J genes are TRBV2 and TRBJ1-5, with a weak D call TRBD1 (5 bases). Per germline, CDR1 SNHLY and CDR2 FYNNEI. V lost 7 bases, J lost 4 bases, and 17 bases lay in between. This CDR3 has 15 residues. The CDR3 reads CASKSTAWENQPQHF. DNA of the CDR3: TGTGCCAGCAAATCGACAGCATGGGAGAATCAGCCCCAGCATTTT.

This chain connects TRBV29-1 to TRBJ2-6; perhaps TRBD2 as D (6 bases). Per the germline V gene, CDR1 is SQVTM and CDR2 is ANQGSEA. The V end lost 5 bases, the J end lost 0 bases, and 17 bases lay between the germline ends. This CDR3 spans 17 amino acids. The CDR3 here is CSVHFGGTYSGANVLTF. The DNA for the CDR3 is TGCAGCGTTCATTTCGGCGGGACTTACTCTGGGGCCAACGTCCTGACTTTC. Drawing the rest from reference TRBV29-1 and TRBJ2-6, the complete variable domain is SAVISQKPSRDICQRGTSLTIQCQVDSQVTMMFWYRQQPGQSLTLIATANQGSEATYESGFVIDKFPISRPNLTFSTLTVSNMSPEDSSIYLCSVHFGGTYSGANVLTFGAGSRLTVL.

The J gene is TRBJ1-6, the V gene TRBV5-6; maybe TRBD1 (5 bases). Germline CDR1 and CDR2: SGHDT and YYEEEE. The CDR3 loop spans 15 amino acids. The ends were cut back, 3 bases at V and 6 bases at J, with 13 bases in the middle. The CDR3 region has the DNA TGTGCCAGCAGCTGGGACGGTCAAATTAATTCACCCCTCCACTTT. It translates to CASSWDGQINSPLHF.

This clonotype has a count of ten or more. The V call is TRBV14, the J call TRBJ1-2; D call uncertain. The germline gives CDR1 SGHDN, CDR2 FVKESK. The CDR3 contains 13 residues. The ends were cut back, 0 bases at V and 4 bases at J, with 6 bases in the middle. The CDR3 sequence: CASSQDHLYGYTF. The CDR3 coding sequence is TGTGCCAGCAGCCAAGATCACCTCTATGGCTACACCTTC.

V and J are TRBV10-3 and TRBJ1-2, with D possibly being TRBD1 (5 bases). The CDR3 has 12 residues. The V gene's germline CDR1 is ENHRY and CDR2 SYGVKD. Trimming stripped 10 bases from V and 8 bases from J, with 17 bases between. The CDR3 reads CASTSGGSGYTF. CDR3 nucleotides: TGTGCCAGCACCTCGGGGGGTTCCGGCTACACCTTC.